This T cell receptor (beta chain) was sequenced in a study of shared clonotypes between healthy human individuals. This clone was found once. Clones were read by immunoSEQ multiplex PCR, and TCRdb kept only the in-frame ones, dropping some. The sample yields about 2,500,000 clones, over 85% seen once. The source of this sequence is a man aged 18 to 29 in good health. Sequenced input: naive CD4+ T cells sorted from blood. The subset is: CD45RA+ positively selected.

CDR3 DNA sequence: TGTGCCAGTAGTATCCTCATGGGGAAGGGCAATCAGCCCCAGCATTTT. This sequence encodes CASSILMGKGNQPQHF. The V and J genes are TRBV19 and TRBJ1-5; D remains unclear. Deletions cut 3 bases from V and 2 bases from J, with 14 bases between. Germline assignment: CDR1 LNHDA and CDR2 SQIVND (reference sequence). The CDR3 has 16 amino acids.